This TCR beta chain came from a study of spatial heterogeneity in lung cancer. This clonotype has ten or more counts. Time point described: sample taken at primary tumor resection. A total of more than 65 untreated early-stage non-small cell lung cancer patients served as donors. Unsorted samples of tumor, nontumor lung or frozen PBMC had their whole RNA sequenced. The CDR3 runs to 17 residues. The germline CDR1 and CDR2 sequences are LGHNA and YNFKEQ. V dropped 3 bases and J dropped 2; count of bases not matched to a gene: 9. Every molecule of TCR cDNA had its own unique molecular identifier. TCRdb ran MiXCR on the 5' RACE reads and lists one entry per CDR3 protein. The table includes about 10,000 distinct CDR3 sequences, about 3.8% detected once.

The chain is built from TRBV4-2 and TRBJ2-3, with 9 bases that match TRBD2. Sequences were derived from PBMCs, sampled at surgery. This receptor was obtained from a female donor with early-stage non-small cell lung cancer. CDR3 DNA: TGTGCCAGCAGCCAGGATGGGGCTAGCGGGGTCACAGATACGCAGTATTTT. Its translation: CASSQDGASGVTDTQYF.